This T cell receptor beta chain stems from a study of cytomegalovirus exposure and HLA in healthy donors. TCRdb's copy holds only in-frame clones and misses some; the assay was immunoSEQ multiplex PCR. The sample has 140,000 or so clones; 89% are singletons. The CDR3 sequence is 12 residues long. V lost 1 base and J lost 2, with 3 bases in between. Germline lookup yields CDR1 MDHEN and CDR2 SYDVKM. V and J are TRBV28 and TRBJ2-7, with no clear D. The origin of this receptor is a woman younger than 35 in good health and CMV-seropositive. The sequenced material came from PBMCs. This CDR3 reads CASSLSAYEQYF. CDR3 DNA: TGTGCCAGCAGTTTATCGGCCTACGAGCAGTACTTC.